This TCR beta chain was documented in a study of blood T cells in healthy people across ages. Study information: Template switching picked up about one barcoded beta molecule for each two T cells.

About this clonotype itself: Its target is not known.

This CDR3 is 16 amino acids long. V dropped 6 bases and J dropped 0; count of bases not matched to a gene: 8. Germline V gene sequence: CDR1 SGDLS, CDR2 YYNGEE. Findings and limits, study-wide: Donor CMV infection status was unknown, possibly confounding age-related changes in expanded clonotypes. Roughly linearly, TCR beta diversity per million T cells fell as age increased.

Alongside a J-beta primer mix, a sample-barcoded 5' primer served in a second PCR lasting 7 to 11 cycles. Template switching added a 12-random-nucleotide identifier to every cDNA molecule. One entry per CDR3 protein, called by TCRdb with MiXCR from the 5' RACE reads. This sample carries under 800,000 distinct CDR3 sequences, approximately 39% of them seen once, and the ten largest clones take 20% to 25%. The chain carries TRBV9 and TRBJ2-2, with TRBD2 matching 7 bases. The sample taken for sequencing was blood. This sequence was found in a woman aged 60-70 years in good health. The CDR3 region has the DNA TGTGCCAGCACTTTAAGCGGGATCTCGAACACCGGGGAGCTGTTTTTT. Translating gives CASTLSGISNTGELFF.